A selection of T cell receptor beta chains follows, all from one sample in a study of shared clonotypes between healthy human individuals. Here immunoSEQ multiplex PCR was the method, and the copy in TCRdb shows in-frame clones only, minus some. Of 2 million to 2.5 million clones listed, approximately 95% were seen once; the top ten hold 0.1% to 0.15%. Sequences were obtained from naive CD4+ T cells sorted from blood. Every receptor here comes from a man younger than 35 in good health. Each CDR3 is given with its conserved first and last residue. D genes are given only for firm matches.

CASSADSFSNQPQHF TRBV6-5 . TRBJ1-5
CASSTGFTEAFF TRBV2 . TRBJ1-1
CASSLTRNTEAFF TRBV27 . TRBJ1-1
CASSLSQGRYEQYF TRBV5-1 . TRBJ2-7
CASNAFLAAGGSPLHF TRBV13 . TRBJ1-6
CASSRAGSSYNEQFF TRBV6-5 TRBD2 TRBJ2-1
CASSTSTAVYGYTF TRBV19 . TRBJ1-2
CASSWTTGGSGNTIYF TRBV6-6 TRBD1 TRBJ1-3
CASSLSGQGSEKLFF TRBV7-2 TRBD1 TRBJ1-4
CASSTRTVQSPGELFF TRBV9 . TRBJ2-2
CASSQKQGSSGNTIYF TRBV4-1 . TRBJ1-3
CASSLDRGDTQYF TRBV5-6 TRBD1 TRBJ2-3
CASSQDLSATNEKLFF TRBV4-3 . TRBJ1-4
CASGPPGVYNEQFF TRBV7-2 . TRBJ2-1
CAILEGLGTNTIYF TRBV6-6 . TRBJ1-3
CASSFDRDTEAFF TRBV5-1 TRBD1 TRBJ1-1
CASSLTAQQGSPLHF TRBV7-3 TRBD1 TRBJ1-6
CASSTQEGTGVSPLHF TRBV7-8 TRBD1 TRBJ1-6
CASSLGGDSTNEKLFF TRBV5-4 . TRBJ1-4
CASSASGANVLTF TRBV5-4 . TRBJ2-6
CASSPTLAELTGELFF TRBV19 TRBD2 TRBJ2-2
CASSLYQTDYGYTF TRBV7-9 . TRBJ1-2
CASSLSAPQSLGRQGEWMNTEAFF TRBV7-3 TRBD1 TRBJ1-1
CASRVLGGDYEQYF TRBV6-5 . TRBJ2-7
CAWSPRHTNYGYTF TRBV30 . TRBJ1-2
CATSAGGTSTDTQYF TRBV6-4 TRBD2 TRBJ2-3
CAWSVQTNEQFF TRBV30 . TRBJ2-1
CASKQGYEAFF TRBV30 . TRBJ1-1
CASSLGQDKVYF TRBV7-2 . TRBJ2-7
CASSLGQPNTGELFF TRBV7-2 . TRBJ2-2
CAISELLNSPLHF TRBV10-3 . TRBJ1-6
CASSGTGTTFTDTQYF TRBV9 . TRBJ2-3
CASSLVQEVEQYF TRBV7-8 . TRBJ2-7
CASSITKKETQYF TRBV7-9 . TRBJ2-5
CASSYPHRPIPGQSYEQYF TRBV6-9 TRBD1 TRBJ2-7
CASSQEASETYNEQFF TRBV4-1 . TRBJ2-1
CASSADRADTGELFF TRBV5-1 TRBD1 TRBJ2-2
CAWSTPGGSTEAFF TRBV30 . TRBJ1-1